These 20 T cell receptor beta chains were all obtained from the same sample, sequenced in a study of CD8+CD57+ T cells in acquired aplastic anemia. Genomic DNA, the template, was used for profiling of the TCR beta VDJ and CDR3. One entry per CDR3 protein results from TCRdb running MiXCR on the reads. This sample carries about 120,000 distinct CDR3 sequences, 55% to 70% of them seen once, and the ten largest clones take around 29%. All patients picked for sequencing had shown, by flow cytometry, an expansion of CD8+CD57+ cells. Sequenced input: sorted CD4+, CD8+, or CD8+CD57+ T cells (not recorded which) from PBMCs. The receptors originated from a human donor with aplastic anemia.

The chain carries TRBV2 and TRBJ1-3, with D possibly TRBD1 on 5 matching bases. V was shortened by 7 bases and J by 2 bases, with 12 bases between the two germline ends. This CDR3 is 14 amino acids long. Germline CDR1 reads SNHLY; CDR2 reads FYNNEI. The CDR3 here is CASMGRTPGNTIYF. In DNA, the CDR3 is TGTGCCAGCATGGGGAGGACACCTGGAAACACCATATATTTT.

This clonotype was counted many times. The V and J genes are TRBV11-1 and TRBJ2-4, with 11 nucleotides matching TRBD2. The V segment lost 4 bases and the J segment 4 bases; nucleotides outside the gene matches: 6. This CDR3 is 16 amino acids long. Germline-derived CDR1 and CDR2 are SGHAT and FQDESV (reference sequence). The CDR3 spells CASSSTSGAAKNIQYF. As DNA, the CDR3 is TGTGCCAGCAGCTCGACTAGCGGGGCAGCTAAAAACATTCAGTACTTC.

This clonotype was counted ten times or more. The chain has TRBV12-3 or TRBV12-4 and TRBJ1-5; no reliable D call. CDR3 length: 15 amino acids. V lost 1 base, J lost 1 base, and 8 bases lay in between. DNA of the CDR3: TGTGCCAGCAGTTTAGACCGGGGAAGCAATCAGCCCCAGCATTTT. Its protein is CASSLDRGSNQPQHF.

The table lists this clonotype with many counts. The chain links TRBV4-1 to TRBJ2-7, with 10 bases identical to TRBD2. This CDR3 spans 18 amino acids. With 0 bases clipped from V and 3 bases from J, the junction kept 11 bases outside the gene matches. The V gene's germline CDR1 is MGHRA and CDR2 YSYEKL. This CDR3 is CASSQDSVLAGDSYEQYF. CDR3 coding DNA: TGCGCCAGCAGCCAAGATTCGGTCCTAGCGGGAGATAGCTACGAGCAGTACTTC.

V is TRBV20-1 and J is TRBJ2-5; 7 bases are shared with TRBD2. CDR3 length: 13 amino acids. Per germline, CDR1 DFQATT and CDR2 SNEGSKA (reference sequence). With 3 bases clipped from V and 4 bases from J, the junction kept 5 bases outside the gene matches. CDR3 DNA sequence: TGCAGTGCTAGCGTGGGGGGGAGAGAGACCCAGTACTTC. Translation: CSASVGGRETQYF.

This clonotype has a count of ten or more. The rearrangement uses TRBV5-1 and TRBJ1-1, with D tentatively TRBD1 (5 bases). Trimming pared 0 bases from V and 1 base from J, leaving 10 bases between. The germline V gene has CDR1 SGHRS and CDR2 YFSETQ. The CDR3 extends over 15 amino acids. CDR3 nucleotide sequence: TGCGCCAGCAGCTTGGGGGCAGGGCCGAACACTGAAGCTTTCTTT. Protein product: CASSLGAGPNTEAFF.

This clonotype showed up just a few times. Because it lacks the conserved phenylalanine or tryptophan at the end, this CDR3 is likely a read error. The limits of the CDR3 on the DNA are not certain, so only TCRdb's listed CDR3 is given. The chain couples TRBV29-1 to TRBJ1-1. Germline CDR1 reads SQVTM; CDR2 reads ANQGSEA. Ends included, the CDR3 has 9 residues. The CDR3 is CRPERREGN.

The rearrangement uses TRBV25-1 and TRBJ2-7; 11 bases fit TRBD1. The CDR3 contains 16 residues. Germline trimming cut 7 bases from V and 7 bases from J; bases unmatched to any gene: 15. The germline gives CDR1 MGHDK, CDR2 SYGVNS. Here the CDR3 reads CASIRGEGQGVGEQYF. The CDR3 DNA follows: TGTGCCAGCATTCGAGGGGAGGGACAGGGGGTGGGAGAGCAGTACTTC.

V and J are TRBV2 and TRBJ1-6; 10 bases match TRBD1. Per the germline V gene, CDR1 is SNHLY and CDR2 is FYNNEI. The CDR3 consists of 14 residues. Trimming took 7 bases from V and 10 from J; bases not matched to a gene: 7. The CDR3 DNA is TGTGCCAGCATCCGGGACAGGGGTACATCACCCCTCCACTTT. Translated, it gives CASIRDRGTSPLHF.

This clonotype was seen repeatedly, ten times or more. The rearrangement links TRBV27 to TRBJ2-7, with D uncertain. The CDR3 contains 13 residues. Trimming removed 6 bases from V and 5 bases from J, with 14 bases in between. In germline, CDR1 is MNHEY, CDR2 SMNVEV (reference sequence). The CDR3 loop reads CASRPYRADEQYF. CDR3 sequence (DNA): TGTGCCAGCAGACCCTATCGGGCAGACGAGCAGTACTTC.

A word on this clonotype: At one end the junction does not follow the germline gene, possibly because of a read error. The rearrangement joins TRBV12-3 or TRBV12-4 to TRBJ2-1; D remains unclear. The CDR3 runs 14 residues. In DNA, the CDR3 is TGTGCCAGCAGCTTAGCACGTAACGCAGAATACCAGTTCTTC. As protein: CASSLARNAEYQFF.

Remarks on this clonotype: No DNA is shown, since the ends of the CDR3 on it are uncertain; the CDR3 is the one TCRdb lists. CDR3 amino acids: CSAWGRGANNEQSF. The V call is TRBV20-1, the J call TRBJ2-1; the tabulated D call, TRBD1, remains unverified against the DNA. Ends included, the CDR3 has 14 residues. Germline CDR1 and CDR2: DFQATT and SNEGSKA (reference sequence).

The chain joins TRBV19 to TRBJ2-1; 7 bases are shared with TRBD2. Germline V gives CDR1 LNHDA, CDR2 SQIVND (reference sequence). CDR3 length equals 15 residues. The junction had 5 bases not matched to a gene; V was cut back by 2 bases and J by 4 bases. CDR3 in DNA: TGTGCCAGTAGTATAACAAGCGGGGTTTACAATGAGCAGTTCTTC. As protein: CASSITSGVYNEQFF.

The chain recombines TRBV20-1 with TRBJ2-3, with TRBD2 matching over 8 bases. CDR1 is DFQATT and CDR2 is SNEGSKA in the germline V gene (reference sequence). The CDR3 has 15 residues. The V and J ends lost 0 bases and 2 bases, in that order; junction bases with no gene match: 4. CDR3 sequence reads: CSAREAGGPTDTQYF. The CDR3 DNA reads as TGCAGTGCTAGAGAGGCGGGGGGTCCCACAGATACGCAGTATTTT.

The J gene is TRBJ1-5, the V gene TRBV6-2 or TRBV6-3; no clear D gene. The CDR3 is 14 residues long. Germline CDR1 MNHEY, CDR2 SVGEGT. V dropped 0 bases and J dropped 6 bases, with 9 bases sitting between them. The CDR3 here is CASSYSTWAQPQHF. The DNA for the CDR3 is TGTGCCAGCAGTTACTCGACATGGGCTCAGCCCCAGCATTTT.

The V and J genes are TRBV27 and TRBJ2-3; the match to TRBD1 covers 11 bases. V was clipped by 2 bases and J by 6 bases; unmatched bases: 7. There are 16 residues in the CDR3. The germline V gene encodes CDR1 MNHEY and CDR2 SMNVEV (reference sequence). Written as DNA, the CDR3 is TGTGCCAGCAGTTTAGGTTGGGACAGGGGGTTTGATACGCAGTATTTT. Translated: CASSLGWDRGFDTQYF.

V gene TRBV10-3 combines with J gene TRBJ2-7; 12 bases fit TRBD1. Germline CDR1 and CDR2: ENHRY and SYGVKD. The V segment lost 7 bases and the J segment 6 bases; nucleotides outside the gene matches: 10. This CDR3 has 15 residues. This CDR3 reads CAITAAGTGGPEQYF. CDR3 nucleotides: TGTGCCATCACAGCTGCCGGGACAGGGGGCCCCGAGCAGTACTTC.

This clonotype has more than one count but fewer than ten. The CDR3 sequence is CASTDGRNSYNEQFF. In nucleotides, the CDR3 is TGTGCCAGTACGGACGGCAGGAACTCCTACAATGAGCAGTTCTTC. The rearrangement joins TRBV19 to TRBJ2-1; D is unclear. In germline, CDR1 is LNHDA, CDR2 SQIVND (reference sequence). The CDR3 has 15 amino acids. Trimming removed 7 bases from V and 0 bases from J, with 13 bases in between. Together with reference TRBV19 and TRBJ2-1, the CDR3 gives the full variable domain: DGGITQSPKYLFRKEGQNVTLSCEQNLNHDAMYWYRQDPGQGLRLIYYSQIVNDFQKGDIAEGYSVSREKKESFPLTVTSAQKNPTAFYLCASTDGRNSYNEQFFGPGTRLTVL.

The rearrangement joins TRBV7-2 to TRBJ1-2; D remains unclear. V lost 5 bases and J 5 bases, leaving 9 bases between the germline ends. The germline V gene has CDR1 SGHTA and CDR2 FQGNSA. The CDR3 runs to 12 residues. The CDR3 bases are TGTGCCAGCAGCCCCATGCTTTATGGCTACACCTTC. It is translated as CASSPMLYGYTF. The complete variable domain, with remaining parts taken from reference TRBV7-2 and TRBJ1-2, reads GAGVSQSPSNKVTEKGKDVELRCDPISGHTALYWYRQSLGQGLEFLIYFQGNSAPDKSGLPSDRFSAERTGGSVSTLTIQRTQQEDSAVYLCASSPMLYGYTFGSGTRLTVV.

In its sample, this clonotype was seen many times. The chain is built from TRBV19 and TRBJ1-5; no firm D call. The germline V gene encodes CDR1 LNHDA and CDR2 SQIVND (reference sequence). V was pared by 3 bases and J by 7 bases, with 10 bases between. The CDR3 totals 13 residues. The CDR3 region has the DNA TGTGCCAGTAGTATGTTCAGGAACCAGCCCCAGCATTTT. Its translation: CASSMFRNQPQHF.